This T cell receptor beta chain was retrieved from a study of lymphopenia after photon versus proton radiotherapy. The CDR3 has 17 amino acids. From germline, CDR1 is MNHNS and CDR2 SASEGT. Trimming cost V 2 bases and J 0 bases; bases outside gene matches: 8. A note on this clone: Its antigen remains unidentified.

Study-wide points: Relative stability marked proton patients; photon patients lost diversity and naive cells. Post-nadir diversity loss with photons came from oligoclonal expansion, particularly CD8+ Temra cells. Larger post-nadir TCR diversity loss correlated inversely with survival in deceased patients.

Sequenced by immunoSEQ multiplex PCR; TCRdb stores in-frame clones only, minus some. This sample carries around 35,000 clones, 85% of them seen once, and the ten largest clones take approximately 2.9%. The chain carries TRBV6-1 and TRBJ2-3; 7 nucleotides match TRBD2. The receptor's source is a man between 45 and 60 years old with gastric cancer. The sequencing here drew on peripheral blood, taken from a patient treated with photon-based radiotherapy. For the CDR3, the DNA is TGTGCCAGCAGTGAAAGCGTGGGGGGGTTAAGCACAGATACGCAGTATTTT. Translated, it gives CASSESVGGLSTDTQYF.